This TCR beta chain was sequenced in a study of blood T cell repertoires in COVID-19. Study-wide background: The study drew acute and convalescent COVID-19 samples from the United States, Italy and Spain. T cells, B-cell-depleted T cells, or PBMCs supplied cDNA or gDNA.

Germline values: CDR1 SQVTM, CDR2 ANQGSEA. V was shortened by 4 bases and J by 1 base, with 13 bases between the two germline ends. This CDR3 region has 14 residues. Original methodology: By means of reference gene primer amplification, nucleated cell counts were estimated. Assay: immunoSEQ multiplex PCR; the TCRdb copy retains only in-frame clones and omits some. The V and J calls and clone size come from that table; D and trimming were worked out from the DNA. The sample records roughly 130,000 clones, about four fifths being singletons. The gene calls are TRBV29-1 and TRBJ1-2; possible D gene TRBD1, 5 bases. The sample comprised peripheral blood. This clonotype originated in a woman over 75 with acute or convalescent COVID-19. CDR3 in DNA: TGCAGCGTTGCGCAGCGGGGGGGTAACTATGGCTACACCTTC. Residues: CSVAQRGGNYGYTF.